This T cell receptor (beta chain) was obtained from a study of CD8 T cells in Susac syndrome. The authors sequenced TCR beta from blood CD8+ and CD4+ T cells. RNA totalling about 0.45 to 1 ug underwent reverse transcription with random hexamers. TCRdb recomputed calls from the immunoSEQ multiplex PCR reads with MiXCR, one row per CDR3 protein. In the table there are tens of thousands of distinct CDR3 sequences, roughly 95% of which are singletons. Sequences were obtained from CD8+ T cells from PBMCs. This clonotype was obtained from a human donor with Susac syndrome.

CDR3 in amino acids: CASSLSPREEAGYNEQFF. The CDR3 nucleotides are TGTGCCAGCAGCTTAAGCCCCCGAGAGGAGGCTGGGTACAATGAGCAGTTCTTC. This chain joins TRBV7-2 and TRBJ2-1, with D perhaps matching TRBD2 (5 bases). CDR3 length equals 18 residues. Germline V gene data show CDR1 as SGHTA and CDR2 as FQGNSA. Trimming stripped 2 bases from V and 4 bases from J, with 21 bases between.